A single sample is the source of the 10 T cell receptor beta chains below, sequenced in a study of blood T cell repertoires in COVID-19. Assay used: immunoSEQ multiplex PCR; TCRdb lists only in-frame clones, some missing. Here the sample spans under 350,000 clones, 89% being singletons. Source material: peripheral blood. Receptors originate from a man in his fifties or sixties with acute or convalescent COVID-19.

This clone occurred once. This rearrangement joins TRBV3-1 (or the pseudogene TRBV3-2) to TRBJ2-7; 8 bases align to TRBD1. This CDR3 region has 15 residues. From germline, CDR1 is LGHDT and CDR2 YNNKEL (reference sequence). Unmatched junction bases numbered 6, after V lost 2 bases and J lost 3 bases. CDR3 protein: CASSQIPGQGYEQYF. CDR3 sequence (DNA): TGTGCCAGCAGCCAAATCCCCGGACAGGGCTACGAGCAGTACTTC.

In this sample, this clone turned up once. CDR3 protein: CASDNGNTIYF. The CDR3 DNA is TGTGCCAGCGACAATGGAAACACCATATATTTT. The chain combines TRBV7-6 with TRBJ1-3, with unresolved D. The CDR3 runs to 11 residues. Germline V gene lookup returns CDR1 SGHVS and CDR2 FNYEAQ. Trimming took off 8 bases at V and 3 bases at J, with 5 bases between the two ends.

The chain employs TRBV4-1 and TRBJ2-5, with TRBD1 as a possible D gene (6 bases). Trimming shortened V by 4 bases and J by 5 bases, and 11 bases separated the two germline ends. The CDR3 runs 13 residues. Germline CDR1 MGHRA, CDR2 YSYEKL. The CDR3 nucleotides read TGCGCCAGCAGCCCGCGACAGGCTGAGACCCAGTACTTC. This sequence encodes CASSPRQAETQYF.

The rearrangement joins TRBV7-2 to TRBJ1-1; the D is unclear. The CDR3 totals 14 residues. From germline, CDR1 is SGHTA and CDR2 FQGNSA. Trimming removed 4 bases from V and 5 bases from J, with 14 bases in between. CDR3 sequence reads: CASSSRPGGTEAFF. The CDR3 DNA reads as TGTGCCAGCAGCTCGAGGCCAGGAGGAACTGAAGCTTTCTTT.

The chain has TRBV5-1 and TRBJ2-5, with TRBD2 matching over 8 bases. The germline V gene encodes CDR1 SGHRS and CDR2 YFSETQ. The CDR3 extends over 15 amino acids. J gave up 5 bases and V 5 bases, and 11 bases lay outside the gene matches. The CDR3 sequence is CASRLRGGDGETQYF. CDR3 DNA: TGCGCCAGCAGACTCCGGGGGGGCGACGGGGAGACCCAGTACTTC.

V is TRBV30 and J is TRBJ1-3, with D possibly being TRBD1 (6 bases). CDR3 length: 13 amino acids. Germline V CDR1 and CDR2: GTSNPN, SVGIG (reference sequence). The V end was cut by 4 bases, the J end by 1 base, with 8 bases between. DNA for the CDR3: TGTGCCTGGACCCAGGGGTCTGGAAACACCATATATTTT. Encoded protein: CAWTQGSGNTIYF.

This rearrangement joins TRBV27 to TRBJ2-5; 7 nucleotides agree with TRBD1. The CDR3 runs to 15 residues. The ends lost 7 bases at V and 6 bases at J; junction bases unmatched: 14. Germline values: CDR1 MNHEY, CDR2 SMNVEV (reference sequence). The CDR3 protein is CASTPSDRVGKTQYF. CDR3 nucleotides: TGTGCCAGCACACCCTCAGACAGGGTTGGAAAGACCCAGTACTTC.

The CDR3 protein is CASSVRQGAFGYTF. Written as DNA, the CDR3 is TGTGCCAGCAGTGTCCGACAGGGGGCTTTTGGCTACACCTTC. The chain links TRBV6-2 or TRBV6-3 to TRBJ1-2, with TRBD1 matching over 10 bases. The CDR3 extends over 14 amino acids. CDR1 MNHEY and CDR2 SVGEGT come from the germline V gene. V gave up 5 bases and J gave up 7 bases; unmatched junction bases: 7.

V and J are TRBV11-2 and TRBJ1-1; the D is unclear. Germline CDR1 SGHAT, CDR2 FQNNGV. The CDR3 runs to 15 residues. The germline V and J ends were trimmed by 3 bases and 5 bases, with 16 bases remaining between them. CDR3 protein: CASSFYSRGGTEAFF. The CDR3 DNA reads TGTGCCAGCAGCTTTTATAGCCGAGGTGGAACTGAAGCTTTCTTT.

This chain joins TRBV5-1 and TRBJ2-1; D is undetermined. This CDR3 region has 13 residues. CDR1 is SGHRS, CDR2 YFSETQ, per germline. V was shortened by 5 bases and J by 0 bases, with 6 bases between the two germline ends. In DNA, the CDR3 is TGCGCCAGCAGGTCCAGCTCCTACAATGAGCAGTTCTTC. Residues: CASRSSSYNEQFF. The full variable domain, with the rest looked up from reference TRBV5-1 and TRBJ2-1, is KAGVTQTPRYLIKTRGQQVTLSCSPISGHRSVSWYQQTPGQGLQFLFEYFSETQRNKGNFPGRFSGRQFSNSRSEMNVSTLELGDSALYLCASRSSSYNEQFFGPGTRLTVL.